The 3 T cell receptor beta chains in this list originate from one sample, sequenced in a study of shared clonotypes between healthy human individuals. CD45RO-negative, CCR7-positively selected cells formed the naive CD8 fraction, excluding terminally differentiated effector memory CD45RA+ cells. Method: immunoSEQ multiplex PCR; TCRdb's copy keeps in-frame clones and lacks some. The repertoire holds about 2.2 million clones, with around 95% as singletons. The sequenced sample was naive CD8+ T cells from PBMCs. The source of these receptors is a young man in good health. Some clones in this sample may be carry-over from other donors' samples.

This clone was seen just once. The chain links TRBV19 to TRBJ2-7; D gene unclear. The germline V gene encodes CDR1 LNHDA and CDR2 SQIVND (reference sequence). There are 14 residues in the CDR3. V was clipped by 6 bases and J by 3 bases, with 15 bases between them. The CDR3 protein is CASRTKGPYYEQYF. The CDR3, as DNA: TGTGCCAGTAGAACAAAGGGTCCCTACTACGAGCAGTACTTC.

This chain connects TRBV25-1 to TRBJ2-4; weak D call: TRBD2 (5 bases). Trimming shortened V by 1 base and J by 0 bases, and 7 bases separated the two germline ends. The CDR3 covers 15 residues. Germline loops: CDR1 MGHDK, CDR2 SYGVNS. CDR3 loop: CASSELAGAKNIQYF. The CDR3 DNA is TGTGCCAGCAGTGAATTGGCGGGAGCCAAAAACATTCAGTACTTC.

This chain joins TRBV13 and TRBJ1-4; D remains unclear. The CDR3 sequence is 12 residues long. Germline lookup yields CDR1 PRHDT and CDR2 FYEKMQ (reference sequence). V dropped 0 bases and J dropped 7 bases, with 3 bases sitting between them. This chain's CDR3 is CASSLGTEKLFF. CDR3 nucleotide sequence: TGTGCCAGCAGCTTAGGGACTGAAAAACTGTTTTTT.